These T cell receptor beta chains were read from a single sample in a study of blood T cell repertoires in COVID-19. The repertoire was sequenced with immunoSEQ multiplex PCR; TCRdb's copy has only in-frame clones and lacks some. The repertoire consists of about 280,000 clones, with 88% occurring once and the leading ten covering less than 10%. Sequenced input: peripheral blood. The origin of the receptors is a man younger than 30 with active or convalescent COVID-19. Both conserved end residues are part of each CDR3. D genes are given only for firm matches. Rows may omit the clone size; those that give it use once, few, many or a size class.

V gene,D gene,J gene,clone size,CDR3 protein,CDR3 DNA
TRBV24-1,.,TRBJ1-2,.,CATSASREDGYTF,TGTGCCACCAGTGCCAGCAGGGAGGATGGCTACACCTTC
TRBV4-1,.,TRBJ1-1,.,CASSQFQGGLGTEAFF,TGCGCCAGCAGCCAATTCCAAGGGGGATTGGGCACTGAAGCTTTCTTT
TRBV3-1/TRBV3-2,TRBD2,TRBJ2-1,.,CASRTSGRVYYEQFF,TGTGCCAGCAGGACTAGCGGGAGAGTCTACTATGAGCAGTTCTTC
TRBV14,TRBD1,TRBJ2-5,.,CASSQRQGYQETQYF,TGTGCCAGCAGCCAGAGACAGGGGTACCAAGAGACCCAGTACTTC
TRBV27,TRBD2,TRBJ2-1,once,CASSPSSGGLFGEQFF,TGTGCCAGCAGTCCGTCTAGCGGGGGCCTGTTCGGTGAGCAGTTCTTC
TRBV7-8,.,TRBJ2-3,.,CASSSAPGVTQYF,TGTGCCAGCAGCTCCGCGCCCGGGGTGACGCAGTATTTT
TRBV5-1,TRBD1,TRBJ2-5,once,CASSLGIRGPYQETQYF,TGCGCCAGCAGCTTGGGGATCAGGGGGCCCTACCAAGAGACCCAGTACTTC
TRBV2,.,TRBJ1-5,.,CASSEWQGPSGNQPQHF,TGTGCCAGCAGTGAATGGCAGGGTCCCTCGGGCAATCAGCCCCAGCATTTT
TRBV4-1,.,TRBJ2-2,.,CASGRTGELFF,TGCGCCAGCGGGAGGACCGGGGAGCTGTTTTTT
TRBV6-5,.,TRBJ1-2,.,CASSYSAYEQGRGYTF,TGTGCCAGCAGTTACTCCGCCTACGAGCAGGGTCGTGGCTACACCTTC
TRBV4-1,.,TRBJ2-1,large,CASSQFRSGNNEQFF,TGCGCCAGCAGCCAATTTAGAAGCGGAAACAATGAGCAGTTCTTC
TRBV6-5,.,TRBJ2-7,.,CASSYLGHLEQYF,TGTGCCAGCAGTTACCTTGGACATCTCGAGCAGTACTTC
TRBV10-1,TRBD1,TRBJ2-7,.,CASGTGNEQYF,TGCGCCAGCGGGACAGGGAACGAGCAGTACTTC
TRBV5-1,.,TRBJ2-7,once,CASSGRGRGDEQYF,TGCGCCAGCAGCGGGCGGGGGCGCGGGGACGAGCAGTACTTC
TRBV4-1,.,TRBJ1-1,.,CASSLAGNTEAFF,TGCGCCAGCAGCTTAGCCGGGAACACTGAAGCTTTCTTT
TRBV7-8,TRBD1,TRBJ1-3,.,CASSLAPRTGDGNTIYF,TGTGCCAGCAGCTTAGCGCCCAGGACAGGGGATGGAAACACCATATATTTT
TRBV9,TRBD2,TRBJ2-7,.,CASSPGVAGAYEQYF,TGTGCCAGCAGCCCGGGGGTAGCGGGGGCCTACGAGCAGTACTTC
TRBV4-2,.,TRBJ1-2,.,CASSQEGDSSPRGYTF,TGTGCCAGCAGCCAAGAAGGTGACAGCTCGCCAAGGGGCTACACCTTC
TRBV29-1,.,TRBJ1-4,.,CSVDLGEGVANEKLFF,TGCAGCGTTGATTTAGGGGAAGGGGTAGCTAATGAAAAACTGTTTTTT
TRBV19,.,TRBJ2-7,.,CASSIDRWRSYEQYF,TGTGCCAGTAGTATAGATAGGTGGCGGAGCTACGAGCAGTACTTC
TRBV19,.,TRBJ2-1,.,CASSIGWQRAHNEQFF,TGTGCCAGTAGTATAGGGTGGCAGAGGGCCCACAATGAGCAGTTCTTC
TRBV9,TRBD1,TRBJ1-2,.,CASSGASKTGVSYGYTF,TGTGCCAGCAGCGGAGCCTCCAAGACAGGGGTTAGCTATGGCTACACCTTC
TRBV27,.,TRBJ1-5,.,CASKREGTGNQPQHF,TGTGCCAGCAAACGGGAGGGGACGGGCAATCAGCCCCAGCATTTT
TRBV7-8,.,TRBJ2-1,.,CASSPSGRGEQFF,TGTGCCAGCAGCCCGAGTGGGCGTGGGGAGCAGTTCTTC
TRBV15,.,TRBJ1-4,once,CATARGGNEKLFF,TGTGCCACCGCGAGGGGAGGTAATGAAAAACTGTTTTTT
TRBV5-1,TRBD2,TRBJ2-5,.,CASSPAGTSGLQETQYF,TGCGCCAGCAGCCCGGCCGGGACTAGCGGACTCCAAGAGACCCAGTACTTC
TRBV7-2,TRBD1,TRBJ1-2,.,CASSQDRGRNYGYTF,TGTGCCAGCAGCCAAGACAGGGGGCGCAACTATGGCTACACCTTC
TRBV9,TRBD1,TRBJ1-3,.,CASTADRELGGNTIYF,TGTGCCAGCACAGCAGACAGGGAACTCGGTGGAAACACCATATATTTT
TRBV27,.,TRBJ1-1,.,CASSPGEGRKAFF,TGTGCCAGCAGTCCAGGGGAGGGAAGAAAAGCTTTCTTT
TRBV10-1,TRBD2,TRBJ2-7,.,CASSELAGDSYEQYF,TGCGCCAGCAGTGAGTTAGCGGGGGACTCCTACGAGCAGTACTTC
TRBV7-2,TRBD1,TRBJ2-1,.,CASSLEWDRGTNEQFF,TGTGCCAGCAGCTTAGAGTGGGACAGGGGTACAAATGAGCAGTTCTTC
TRBV6-6,.,TRBJ1-1,.,CASTSPGRETEAFF,TGTGCCAGCACTTCACCCGGGAGGGAGACTGAAGCTTTCTTT
TRBV20-1,.,TRBJ1-2,.,CSATGANGYTF,TGCAGTGCTACAGGGGCGAATGGCTACACCTTC
TRBV3-1/TRBV3-2,.,TRBJ2-5,.,CASSQGPIQTQYF,TGTGCCAGCAGCCAAGGCCCTATCCAGACCCAGTACTTC
TRBV29-1,.,TRBJ2-5,.,CSTGMGSTGKTQYF,TGCAGCACCGGAATGGGGAGCACGGGGAAGACCCAGTACTTC
TRBV3-1/TRBV3-2,.,TRBJ2-1,.,CAISRGGPSINEQFF,TGTGCCATATCCCGCGGGGGCCCCTCAATTAATGAGCAGTTCTTC
TRBV7-8,TRBD1,TRBJ2-7,.,CASSYYRDRDYEQYF,TGTGCCAGCAGTTATTACCGGGACAGGGACTACGAGCAGTACTTC
TRBV7-6,TRBD1,TRBJ1-1,.,CASSLAAGGGTEAFF,TGTGCCAGCAGCTTAGCGGCAGGGGGCGGCACTGAAGCTTTCTTT
TRBV5-6,.,TRBJ1-6,.,CASSLQQFNSPLHF,TGTGCCAGCAGCTTACAACAGTTTAATTCACCCCTCCACTTT
TRBV7-2,.,TRBJ1-5,.,CASSLLRGALNQPQHF,TGTGCCAGCAGCCTCTTACGGGGGGCCCTTAATCAGCCCCAGCATTTT